This T cell receptor (beta chain) was sequenced during a study of blood T cells in healthy people across ages. Germline lookup yields CDR1 GTSNPN and CDR2 SVGIG (reference sequence). The CDR3 spans 13 residues. Primers used in a second PCR of about 7 to 12 cycles were a sample-barcoded 5' primer and a J-beta primer mix. TCRdb reanalysed the 5' RACE reads using MiXCR and keeps one entry per CDR3 protein. The sample holds some 1.6 million distinct CDR3 sequences, around 35% seen once. Sequenced: blood. The chain combines TRBV30 with TRBJ2-7, with TRBD1 as a possible D gene (5 bases). The J call may be mistaken, given a closer DNA end match to TRBJ2-5. This TCR was recovered from a woman aged 25 to 39 in good health. The CDR3 here is CAWSVARVGTQYF. In DNA, the CDR3 is TGTGCCTGGAGTGTAGCCAGGGTTGGGACCCAGTACTTC.